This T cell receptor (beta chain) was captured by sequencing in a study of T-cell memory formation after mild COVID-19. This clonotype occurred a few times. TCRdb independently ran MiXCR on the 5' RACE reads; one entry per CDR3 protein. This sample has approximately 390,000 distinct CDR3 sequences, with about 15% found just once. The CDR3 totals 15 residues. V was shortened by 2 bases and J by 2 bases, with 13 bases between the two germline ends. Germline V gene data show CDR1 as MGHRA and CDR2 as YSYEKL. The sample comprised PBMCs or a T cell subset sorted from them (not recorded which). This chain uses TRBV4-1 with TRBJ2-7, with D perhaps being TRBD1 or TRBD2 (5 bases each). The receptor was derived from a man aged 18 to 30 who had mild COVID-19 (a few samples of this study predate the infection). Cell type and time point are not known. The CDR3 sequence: CASSQTRDRTYEQYV. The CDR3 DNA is TGCGCCAGCAGCCAAACCCGGGACCGCACCTACGAGCAGTACGTC.